This is a list of T cell receptor beta chains from one sample in a study of glioma-infiltrating T cells after dendritic cell vaccination. Measured with immunoSEQ multiplex PCR; TCRdb has only the in-frame clones, and not every one. The sample carries 50,000 to 75,000 clones, around 85% recorded once. Here the sequenced sample was blood, taken after dendritic cell vaccination. Source of these receptors: a human donor with glioblastoma. Both conserved end residues are part of each CDR3. D genes are given only for firm matches. Clone sizes are given selectively: once, few, many, or a class where the clone is expanded.

j_gene: TRBJ2-5
abundance: once
v_gene: TRBV9
d_gene: TRBD1
CDR3nt: TGTGCCAGCAGCGTAGTGGACAGGGGGCAAGAGACCCAGTACTTC
CDR3aa: CASSVVDRGQETQYF

j_gene: TRBJ1-1
abundance: NA
v_gene: TRBV7-8
d_gene: NA
CDR3nt: TGTGCCAGCAGCTTACCAGGGTATTCCCTCATGAACACTGAAGCTTTCTTT
CDR3aa: CASSLPGYSLMNTEAFF

j_gene: TRBJ2-5
abundance: NA
v_gene: TRBV7-8
d_gene: TRBD2
CDR3nt: TGTGCCAGCAGCTTTACGGGAGGTGAGACCCAGTACTTC
CDR3aa: CASSFTGGETQYF

j_gene: TRBJ1-5
abundance: once
v_gene: TRBV6-5
d_gene: NA
CDR3nt: TGTGCCAGCAGTTACTCTCCCAGGCCCCAGCATTTT
CDR3aa: CASSYSPRPQHF

j_gene: TRBJ2-7
abundance: NA
v_gene: TRBV27
d_gene: NA
CDR3nt: TGTGCCAGCCCCAATGTGGGCGGGACCAGCTCCTACGAGCAGTACTTC
CDR3aa: CASPNVGGTSSYEQYF

j_gene: TRBJ1-2
abundance: NA
v_gene: TRBV6-1
d_gene: NA
CDR3nt: TGTGCCAGCAGTGAAGCTGCGCCAACGGCGGGGTATGGCTACACCTTC
CDR3aa: CASSEAAPTAGYGYTF

j_gene: TRBJ1-2
abundance: NA
v_gene: TRBV6-5
d_gene: NA
CDR3nt: TGTGCCAGCACCGGAGGCAGTTCCGTTAACTATGGCTACACCTTC
CDR3aa: CASTGGSSVNYGYTF

j_gene: TRBJ2-1
abundance: NA
v_gene: TRBV14
d_gene: TRBD2
CDR3nt: TGTGCCAGCATGGCTGGCGGGGGACTTTACAATGAGCAGTTCTTC
CDR3aa: CASMAGGGLYNEQFF

j_gene: TRBJ1-5
abundance: NA
v_gene: TRBV13
d_gene: TRBD1
CDR3nt: TGTGCCAGCAGCTCCGGGACAGGGAATCAGCCCCAGCATTTT
CDR3aa: CASSSGTGNQPQHF

j_gene: TRBJ1-3
abundance: NA
v_gene: TRBV2
d_gene: NA
CDR3nt: TGTGCCAGCAGGGCAGGAAGCTCTGGAAACACCATATATTTT
CDR3aa: CASRAGSSGNTIYF

j_gene: TRBJ1-1
abundance: NA
v_gene: TRBV10-2
d_gene: TRBD1
CDR3nt: TGCGCCAGCACCCGAGACAGGGAGGCCACTGAAGCTTTCTTT
CDR3aa: CASTRDREATEAFF

j_gene: TRBJ1-1
abundance: NA
v_gene: TRBV21-1
d_gene: NA
CDR3nt: TGTGCCAGCAGCGTTTATAAGGGGGGGGCTGGTAGGAACACTGAAGCTTTCTTT
CDR3aa: CASSVYKGGAGRNTEAFF

j_gene: TRBJ2-7
abundance: NA
v_gene: TRBV11-1
d_gene: TRBD1
CDR3nt: TGTGCCAGCAGCTCTAGACAGGGGGCCCACGAGCAGTACTTC
CDR3aa: CASSSRQGAHEQYF

j_gene: TRBJ2-5
abundance: NA
v_gene: TRBV29-1
d_gene: TRBD2
CDR3nt: TGCAGCGTCCTAGCGGGGGGGCGGGAGACCCAGTACTTC
CDR3aa: CSVLAGGRETQYF

j_gene: TRBJ2-3
abundance: NA
v_gene: TRBV9
d_gene: TRBD1
CDR3nt: TGTGCCAGCAGCACCTGGGACAGGGAATTGGATACGCAGTATTTT
CDR3aa: CASSTWDRELDTQYF

j_gene: TRBJ2-3
abundance: NA
v_gene: TRBV9
d_gene: NA
CDR3nt: TGTGCCAGCAGCGATAGGACAGGCACAGATACGCAGTATTTT
CDR3aa: CASSDRTGTDTQYF

j_gene: TRBJ2-1
abundance: medium-sized
v_gene: TRBV4-3
d_gene: TRBD1
CDR3nt: TGCGCCAGCAGCCAAGAACAGGGGACGGTCGAGCAGTTCTTC
CDR3aa: CASSQEQGTVEQFF

j_gene: TRBJ1-6
abundance: NA
v_gene: TRBV5-4
d_gene: NA
CDR3nt: TGTGCCAGCAGGCCGGACAGTAATTCACCCCTCCACTTT
CDR3aa: CASRPDSNSPLHF

j_gene: TRBJ1-2
abundance: NA
v_gene: TRBV14
d_gene: NA
CDR3nt: TGTGCCAGCAGCCACGAAACAGGTTTCGGCTATGGCTACACCTTC
CDR3aa: CASSHETGFGYGYTF

j_gene: TRBJ2-5
abundance: NA
v_gene: TRBV19
d_gene: NA
CDR3nt: TGTGCCCTAACGTGGGGGGTGTTCCAAGAGACCCAGTACTTC
CDR3aa: CALTWGVFQETQYF

j_gene: TRBJ2-7
abundance: NA
v_gene: TRBV7-8
d_gene: TRBD2
CDR3nt: TGTGCCAGCAGCCCCCAGCGGGGGGTCCCCACCGAGCAGTACTTC
CDR3aa: CASSPQRGVPTEQYF

j_gene: TRBJ1-5
abundance: few
v_gene: TRBV11-3
d_gene: NA
CDR3nt: TGTGCCAGCAGCTTAGATAGCCTTCAGCCCCAGCATTTT
CDR3aa: CASSLDSLQPQHF

j_gene: TRBJ2-5
abundance: NA
v_gene: TRBV19
d_gene: TRBD1
CDR3nt: TGTGCCAGTAGTTTAACCGGGACAGGGAAAGAGACCCAGTACTTC
CDR3aa: CASSLTGTGKETQYF

j_gene: TRBJ1-2
abundance: NA
v_gene: TRBV10-2
d_gene: NA
CDR3nt: TGCGCCAGCAGCCTCGACATAACTAACTATGGCTACACCTTC
CDR3aa: CASSLDITNYGYTF

j_gene: TRBJ2-1
abundance: NA
v_gene: TRBV9
d_gene: TRBD2
CDR3nt: TGTGCCAGCAGCGTAGCGGGGGGGCTTACTGAGCAGTTCTTC
CDR3aa: CASSVAGGLTEQFF

j_gene: TRBJ2-5
abundance: NA
v_gene: TRBV5-6
d_gene: TRBD1
CDR3nt: TGTGCCAGCAGCTTCCTCAGACAGGGTGGGCCAGAGACCCAGTACTTC
CDR3aa: CASSFLRQGGPETQYF

j_gene: TRBJ2-5
abundance: NA
v_gene: TRBV7-2
d_gene: NA
CDR3nt: TGTGCCAGCAGCTACAACGGGGATCAAGAGACCCAGTACTTC
CDR3aa: CASSYNGDQETQYF

j_gene: TRBJ2-2
abundance: few
v_gene: TRBV6-1
d_gene: NA
CDR3nt: TGTGCCAGCAGTGAAGCTCTCCGGGGGATAGGGACCGGGGAGCTGTTTTTT
CDR3aa: CASSEALRGIGTGELFF

j_gene: TRBJ2-2
abundance: NA
v_gene: TRBV7-3
d_gene: NA
CDR3nt: TGTGCCAGCAGCTTAGGGGGCGCGAACACCGGGGAGCTGTTTTTT
CDR3aa: CASSLGGANTGELFF

j_gene: TRBJ1-1
abundance: NA
v_gene: TRBV13
d_gene: TRBD1
CDR3nt: TGTGCCAGCAGCTTGGGACAGGGGAGGACTGAAGCTTTCTTT
CDR3aa: CASSLGQGRTEAFF

j_gene: TRBJ1-1
abundance: NA
v_gene: TRBV27
d_gene: NA
CDR3nt: TGTGCCAGCAGTTATGGGCTAACAGGTGTTGGTGAAGCTTTCTTT
CDR3aa: CASSYGLTGVGEAFF

j_gene: TRBJ1-2
abundance: NA
v_gene: TRBV6-5
d_gene: TRBD1
CDR3nt: TGTGCCAGCCTGCCCAGGGACAGCCTTAACTATGGCTACACCTTC
CDR3aa: CASLPRDSLNYGYTF

j_gene: TRBJ2-2
abundance: NA
v_gene: TRBV7-8
d_gene: NA
CDR3nt: TGTGCCAGCACCCCGATCAGGGTCGGGGGCGGGGAGCTGTTTTTT
CDR3aa: CASTPIRVGGGELFF

j_gene: TRBJ1-1
abundance: NA
v_gene: TRBV5-1
d_gene: NA
CDR3nt: TGCGCCAGCAGCTTGGATTGGAGAGAAGCTTTCTTT
CDR3aa: CASSLDWREAFF

j_gene: TRBJ2-4
abundance: NA
v_gene: TRBV7-6
d_gene: TRBD1
CDR3nt: TGTGCCAGCAGCCCCGCTTCCCGAGACAGGGGGCTGGCCAAAAACATTCAGTACTTC
CDR3aa: CASSPASRDRGLAKNIQYF

j_gene: TRBJ2-7
abundance: NA
v_gene: TRBV6-6
d_gene: TRBD1
CDR3nt: TGTGCCAGCAGGACTTCAAGGACAGGGAGCTCCTACGAGCAGTACTTC
CDR3aa: CASRTSRTGSSYEQYF

j_gene: TRBJ2-2
abundance: NA
v_gene: TRBV10-3
d_gene: NA
CDR3nt: TGTGCCATCAGACCAGGCGACACCGGGGAGCTGTTTTTT
CDR3aa: CAIRPGDTGELFF

j_gene: TRBJ1-2
abundance: NA
v_gene: TRBV4-2
d_gene: TRBD1
CDR3nt: TGTGCCAGCAGCCAAGATCGACAGGGACGAGGAGTAGGCTACACCTTC
CDR3aa: CASSQDRQGRGVGYTF

j_gene: TRBJ1-6
abundance: once
v_gene: TRBV7-9
d_gene: NA
CDR3nt: TGTGCCAGCAGCTTAGGTGGACTCTCAACGTCACCCCTCCACTTT
CDR3aa: CASSLGGLSTSPLHF

j_gene: TRBJ2-3
abundance: few
v_gene: TRBV11-3
d_gene: NA
CDR3nt: TGTGCCAGCAGCTTTACTAGCCTAGACACAGATACGCAGTATTTT
CDR3aa: CASSFTSLDTDTQYF

j_gene: TRBJ2-5
abundance: NA
v_gene: TRBV9
d_gene: NA
CDR3nt: TGTGCCAGCAGCGTAGAGGGGCAGGGGACCACGGAGACCCAGTACTTC
CDR3aa: CASSVEGQGTTETQYF

j_gene: TRBJ1-1
abundance: NA
v_gene: TRBV7-9
d_gene: TRBD1
CDR3nt: TGTGCCAGCAGCCAGGGGGCTTACACTGAAGCTTTCTTT
CDR3aa: CASSQGAYTEAFF

j_gene: TRBJ2-3
abundance: NA
v_gene: TRBV5-6
d_gene: NA
CDR3nt: TGTGCCAGCAGCCGGACAGATTACACAGATACGCAGTATTTT
CDR3aa: CASSRTDYTDTQYF

j_gene: TRBJ2-3
abundance: NA
v_gene: TRBV30
d_gene: NA
CDR3nt: TGTGCCTGGAGTGTGAGTTTAGGCACAGATACGCAGTATTTT
CDR3aa: CAWSVSLGTDTQYF

j_gene: TRBJ1-3
abundance: few
v_gene: TRBV9
d_gene: NA
CDR3nt: TGTGCCAGCAGCGTAGCAGGGACTGGAAACACCATATATTTT
CDR3aa: CASSVAGTGNTIYF

j_gene: TRBJ2-7
abundance: NA
v_gene: TRBV4-2
d_gene: TRBD2
CDR3nt: TGTGCCAGCAGCCAAGGAGACGGGGGGTCGCGAGAGCAGTACTTC
CDR3aa: CASSQGDGGSREQYF

j_gene: TRBJ2-4
abundance: few
v_gene: TRBV5-5
d_gene: NA
CDR3nt: TGTGCCAGCAGCTTGTATCCGGTGAGCAAAAACATTCAGTACTTC
CDR3aa: CASSLYPVSKNIQYF

j_gene: TRBJ1-2
abundance: NA
v_gene: TRBV9
d_gene: TRBD1
CDR3nt: TGTGCCAGCAGCGCCGACCCGGGACAGGGCCGAACCTTC
CDR3aa: CASSADPGQGRTF

j_gene: TRBJ2-6
abundance: NA
v_gene: TRBV15
d_gene: TRBD1
CDR3nt: TGTGCCACCAGCAGGTTAGACAGGGGCCCTGGGGCCAACGTCCTGACTTTC
CDR3aa: CATSRLDRGPGANVLTF